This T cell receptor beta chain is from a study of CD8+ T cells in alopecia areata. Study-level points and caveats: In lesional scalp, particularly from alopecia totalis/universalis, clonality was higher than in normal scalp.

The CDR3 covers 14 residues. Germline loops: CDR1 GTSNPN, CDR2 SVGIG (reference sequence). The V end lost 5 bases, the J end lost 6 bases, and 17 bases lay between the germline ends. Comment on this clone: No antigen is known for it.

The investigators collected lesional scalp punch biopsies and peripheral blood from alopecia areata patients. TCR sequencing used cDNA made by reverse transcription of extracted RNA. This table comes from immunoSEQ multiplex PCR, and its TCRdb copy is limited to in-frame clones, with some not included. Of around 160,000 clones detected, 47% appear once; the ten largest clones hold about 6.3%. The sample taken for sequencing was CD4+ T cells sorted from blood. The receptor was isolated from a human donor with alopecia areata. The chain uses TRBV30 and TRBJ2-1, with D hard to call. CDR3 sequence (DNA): TGTGCCTGGGGGGTTTATGAGGCGACCAATGAGCAGTTCTTC. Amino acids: CAWGVYEATNEQFF.